This TCR beta chain was sequenced for a study of cytomegalovirus exposure and HLA in healthy donors. Whole-study findings and limits: The study found most TCR sequences rare, yet found some public TCRs in many donors. Later, an analysis found that common viral pathogens appeared to be linked with several of the most significant clusters. Accurate HLA-A and HLA-B prediction from TCR beta sequences was reported for most subjects. A list of about 180 TCR beta chains associated with cytomegalovirus was given.

A remark on this clone: Its antigen is currently unknown.

In the PCR, 60 Vbeta and 13 Jbeta primers were used. Measured with immunoSEQ multiplex PCR; TCRdb has only the in-frame clones, and not every one. The repertoire holds around 280,000 clones, with approximately 90% as singletons. The source material was PBMCs. The clonotype was recovered from a woman aged 18-29 years in good health and CMV-seronegative.

The chain's CDR3 is CASSVEGAGQPQHF. CDR3 DNA: TGTGCCAGCAGTGTGGAGGGGGCGGGTCAGCCCCAGCATTTT. The chain couples TRBV2 to TRBJ1-5; 7 positions agree with TRBD1. The CDR3 spans 14 residues. Germline trimming cut 4 bases from V and 6 bases from J; bases unmatched to any gene: 6. CDR1 SNHLY and CDR2 FYNNEI come from the germline V gene. Complete variable domain (other parts from reference TRBV2 and TRBJ1-5): EPEVTQTPSHQVTQMGQEVILRCVPISNHLYFYWYRQILGQKVEFLVSFYNNEISEKSEIFDDQFSVERPDGSNFTLKIRSTKLEDSAMYFCASSVEGAGQPQHFGDGTRLSIL.